This T cell receptor beta chain was recovered during a study of regulatory T cells in long-lasting Graves disease (dated by TCRdb to 2020 to 2022). Regarding the complete study: Antithyroid drugs had been taken for less than 3 months by newly diagnosed Graves' disease patients. A total of roughly 35 samples underwent TCR sequencing, from 13 patients with persistent Graves' disease and roughly 20 patients with newly diagnosed Graves' disease. Peripheral blood TCR sequencing and RNA sequencing compared persistent Graves' disease patients with newly diagnosed Graves' disease patients. The study was conducted in China and was registered as a clinical trial. Findings and caveats that apply to the study as a whole: Persistent disease showed preferential use of TRBV28, TRBJ1-2 and TRBJ2-5, whereas newly diagnosed disease favored TRBV20-1 and TRBJ2-1. The small sample size was acknowledged by the authors as a limitation that may reduce accuracy. Compared with newly diagnosed patients, patients with persistent Graves' disease had lower TCR Shannon entropy and fewer highly expanded clones, which suggests clonal expansion. Because the primary lesion, thyroid tissue, could not be accessed, the study looked at peripheral blood alone. Patients with persistent disease shared more public clonotypes (approximately 2,500) than newly diagnosed patients did (around 930). Sequencing and analysis were restricted to the TCR beta chain.

The library was produced with multiplex PCR. Sequenced using an Illumina HiSeq 4000. CDR3 regions were amplified by Arm-PCR with iRepertoire HTBI primers to construct TCR beta libraries. PCR products were gel purified before sequencing. In the authors' own workflow: Gene usage analysis of CDR3 amino acid clonotypes used the roughly 62 TRBV and more than 13 TRBJ segments found across samples. COPE and FqMerger were used to merge filtered high-quality paired reads into contigs. Contigs were aligned with BLAST to IMGT TRBV, TRBD and TRBJ reference genes, and CDR3 was defined per IMGT. Any clonotype with a frequency above 0.1% was counted as a highly expanded clone. Repertoire diversity was measured by Shannon entropy, and V-J evenness by the Gini coefficient. A clonotype was considered public if more than one individual shared it. In-frame beta chains were kept once TCRdb had trimmed the public reads at Q25 with fastp and called clones with MiXCR. One record per CDR3 amino acid sequence lists the most common genes and DNA. TCRdb, rather than the study authors, made the V and J calls. The table for this sample lists some 400,000 distinct CDR3 sequences; 15% of them were counted only once. Together, the top ten hold 16% of the sample.

This clonotype has just a few counts. This clone's antigen is unknown. No base-level quality is on record; no much larger clone is a single base apart. The junction shows trimming of 1 base on V and 4 bases on J, plus 11 bases between the germline ends. The CDR3 runs 15 residues from the cysteine to the phenylalanine. CDR3 DNA is the only sequence kept; it has 45 bases, read in frame from the first base. Reading the germline V gene (reference sequence) gives CDR1 LNHNV and CDR2 YYDKDF. The time point label, read with the paper, signifies: newly diagnosed GD, antithyroid drugs for less than 3 months. For both TCR sequencing and RNA sequencing, RNA was extracted from PBMCs in TRIzol. Graves' disease was diagnosed according to American Thyroid Association guidelines. Patients for the study were recruited at an endocrinology department in Xi'an, China. Each patient gave around 9 milliliters of peripheral blood, collected in an EDTA anticoagulant tube. PBMCs were isolated by Ficoll Paque Plus density gradient separation without further T cell sorting. An Agilent 2100 Bioanalyzer and agarose gel were used to check RNA quality, and a NanoDrop 2000 was used to measure RNA concentration.

Another study also made use of these data, one on T cells in Graves' hyperthyroidism and ophthalmopathy. The second study reports: Stable Graves' hyperthyroidism was defined as the absence of progression to ophthalmopathy over 18 months of follow-up. The hyperthyroidism patients were between 18 and 65 years old and newly diagnosed, with a disease duration of less than 2 months. Exclusion was applied to patients with uncontrolled infections, other autoimmune diseases, pregnancy or lactation. Diagnoses were established on the basis of clinical symptoms, serum thyroxine and TRAb, thyroid ultrasound, and orbital computed tomography. The TCR CDR3 was subjected to a first round of RT-PCR using the HTBI primer set and the Qiagen OneStep RT-PCR kit. Blood samples also contained most of the expanded thyroid clonotypes (frequency above 0.001), which suggests that blood repertoires may reflect thyroid immune responses. Ophthalmopathy was separated from stable hyperthyroidism by a 13 V-J signature model, with roughly 88% sensitivity and about 81% specificity obtained in cross-validation and 80%/75% obtained in testing. In validation, the model predicted progression to ophthalmopathy a median of 6.5 months before onset, with roughly 70% sensitivity and 72.22% specificity. TCR V-J signatures able to tell the groups apart were searched for in a discovery cohort of approximately 95 patients, of whom approximately 40 had Graves' ophthalmopathy and 57 had stable Graves' hyperthyroidism. Prospective prediction of ophthalmopathy was tested in an independent validation cohort of approximately 18 hyperthyroidism patients and 17 patients who later progressed to ophthalmopathy. The 100 discovery patients were randomly split 7:3 into training and test sets. In several Graves' hyperthyroidism patients, the study also compared T-cell repertoires from thyroid tissue with T-cell repertoires from blood. Once sampling was done, hyperthyroidism patients were given methimazole at a starting dose of 30 mg daily, whereas ophthalmopathy patients were given high-dose intravenous methylprednisolone. The libraries were constructed in a second round of multiplex PCR and then size-selected and purified. Libraries were sequenced paired-end with 100 bp reads on an Illumina HiSeq2000. SOAPnuke was used to process the raw data, removing reads that contained adapters or uncalled bases, had a mean Phred below 15, or lacked an exact match to the constant primer or identifier. COPE v1.2.5 was used to merge high-quality paired reads, and clonotypes were defined as unique nucleotide sequences. MiTCR v1.1 was used to align clonotypes to the IMGT TRBV, TRBD and TRBJ reference segments. Analysis was restricted to V-J combinations with a frequency above 0.0001, which covered 99.2% of repertoires. A TCS score was defined as the ratio between F50 (clonal expansion) and ExV (chaos), using BLOSUM62-based TCRdist between CDR3 peptides within each V-J. Welch's t-statistics and random forest reduced 450 to 600 V-J features to under 15, which were used in a naive Bayes classifier (R e1071). Sample size was not statistically predetermined, and blinding of investigators to group allocation was not performed. TCR Vbeta CDR3 sequencing of 130 to 150 peripheral blood samples (roughly 41 ophthalmopathy, approximately 80 hyperthyroidism and 17 progressor patients) is reported in the paper.

The clonotype originates from a woman in her twenties or thirties with Graves disease. Donor details come from another sample of the same person, matched by shared clones. The sample here was peripheral blood mononuclear cells (PBMCs), taken at new diagnosis, from a patient treated with antithyroid drugs. The rearranged chain carries TRBV15 and TRBJ1-3, with the D gene too uncertain to name. The CDR3 protein: CATSRGSISGNTIYF. The DNA is as follows: TGTGCCACCAGCAGAGGGTCAATTAGCGGAAACACCATATATTTT.